What follows is one T cell receptor beta chain and its context. The CDR3 spans 14 residues. The V gene's germline CDR1 is MNHEY and CDR2 SMNVEV (reference sequence). Trimming pared 4 bases from V and 6 bases from J, leaving 13 bases between. Original analysis: By means of reference gene primer amplification, nucleated cell counts were estimated. Generated by immunoSEQ multiplex PCR, the TCRdb table keeps only in-frame clones and is missing some. The V and J calls and clone size come from that table; D and trimming were worked out from the DNA. The sample has fewer than 35,000 clones; around 91% are singletons. This entry comes from a study of blood T cell repertoires in COVID-19. Study details: COVID-19 samples collected from the United States, Italy and Spain covered acute and convalescent phases. From T cells, B-cell-depleted T cells, or PBMCs came the material, which was cDNA or gDNA.

The specimen was peripheral blood. The sequence was collected from a man in his sixties with active COVID-19. V gene TRBV27 combines with J gene TRBJ2-1; TRBD2 is a possible D gene (5 bases). The CDR3 region is CASSSPRAGNEQFF. DNA of the CDR3: TGTGCCAGCAGTTCCCCCCGGGCGGGCAATGAGCAGTTCTTC.